The 3 T cell receptor beta chains below were found in one sample sequenced in a study of CXCR3-negative and CXCR3-positive naive CD8 T cells. The TRB libraries of cDNA were built by UMI-labeled 5' RACE. One entry per CDR3 protein, without DNA, is what TCRdb gives after re-calling the 5' RACE reads. The ten top clones account for over 1.5%, within a sample of 100,000 or so distinct CDR3 sequences. Sequencing was done on a sample of naive CXCR3- CD8+ T cells from blood. Specified subset: CD45RO-CCR7+CD27+CD95- naive CD8+ T cells lacking CXCR3 (TNR3-). All receptors derive from a human donor in good health. Some clones in this sample may be carry-over from other donors' samples.

CDR3 amino acids: CASSLGATGSYNEQFF. The V call is TRBV7-8, the J call TRBJ2-1; TCRdb's D call, TRBD1, is unchecked because there is no DNA. Germline lookup yields CDR1 SGHVS and CDR2 FQNEAQ. The CDR3 has 16 residues.

The rearrangement uses TRBV5-1 and TRBJ2-1; without DNA, the TCRdb call of TRBD2 cannot be checked. Germline V gene data show CDR1 as SGHRS and CDR2 as YFSETQ. This CDR3 is 16 amino acids long. The CDR3 loop reads CASSLALAGGFNEQFF.

The genes are TRBV28 and TRBJ1-5. This CDR3 comprises 13 residues. Germline V gives CDR1 MDHEN, CDR2 SYDVKM. CDR3 amino acids: CATLTDHNQPQHF.